This T cell receptor (beta chain) originates from a study of cytomegalovirus exposure and HLA in healthy donors. Notes on the study in general: Indistinguishable V segments such as TRBV6-2 and TRBV6-3 were excluded. After further analysis at a later stage, 16,951 TCR beta sequences were associated with HLA alleles at 0.05 false discovery rate.

The CDR3 totals 13 residues. Germline V gives CDR1 LNHNV, CDR2 YYDKDF (reference sequence). The V end was cut by 0 bases, the J end by 6 bases, with 6 bases between. Healthy bone marrow donors made up the donors. The PCR contained 60 Vbeta and 13 Jbeta primers. Sequencing was performed with immunoSEQ multiplex PCR; in TCRdb, only in-frame clones are kept and a portion is missing. The table records some 200,000 clones, 65% to 85% of them present only once. Comments on this clone: Antigen unknown. This CDR3 is also generated by other DNA sequences in the sample.

This receptor was obtained from a woman in her 30s in good health and CMV-seronegative. The chain joins TRBV15 to TRBJ1-5; no definite D call. Input material: PBMCs. DNA of the CDR3: TGTGCCACCAGCAGAGATCCCGGTCAGCCCCAGCATTTT. Protein product: CATSRDPGQPQHF. Using reference TRBV15 and TRBJ1-5 for the parts outside the CDR3, the full variable domain is DAMVIQNPRYQVTQFGKPVTLSCSQTLNHNVMYWYQQKSSQAPKLLFHYYDKDFNNEADTPDNFQSRRPNTSFCFLDIRSPGLGDTAMYLCATSRDPGQPQHFGDGTRLSIL.